A selection of T cell receptor beta chains follows, all from one sample in a study of blood T cell repertoires in COVID-19. TCRdb keeps only in-frame clones here, not all; method: immunoSEQ multiplex PCR. The sample includes 400,000 to 500,000 clones, approximately 88% of them seen just once. What was sequenced was PBMCs or T cells enriched from blood (not recorded which). These receptors all come from a woman aged 40 to 50 who had recovered from COVID-19. The CDR3 runs from the conserved cysteine through the conserved F or W. Each record gives: J gene, clone size, D gene, V gene, CDR3 DNA, CDR3 protein. A D gene is named only where the DNA matches it firmly. Only some rows state a clone size, as once, few, many or a class for expanded clones.

TRBJ1-3,-,-,TRBV5-1,TGCGCCAGCAGCCCGGGAGGAGACTCTGGAAACACCATATATTTT,CASSPGGDSGNTIYF
TRBJ2-1,-,TRBD1,TRBV6-1,TGTGCCAGCAGTGCCCCCGGGACAGGGATAAGGAATGAGCAGTTCTTC,CASSAPGTGIRNEQFF
TRBJ1-4,-,-,TRBV27,TGTGCCAGCAGTTTATCAGGTTTGGTCGCAGCGCCTTACGAAAAACTGTTTTTT,CASSLSGLVAAPYEKLFF
TRBJ2-2,-,TRBD2,TRBV30,TGTGCCTGGAGTGTACTTCCACTAGCGGGAGGTGGCGGGGAGCTGTTTTTT,CAWSVLPLAGGGGELFF
TRBJ2-6,-,TRBD1,TRBV7-9,TGTGCCAGCAGCTTATACGGACAGGGATCAAAACCTGGGGCCAACGTCCTGACTTTC,CASSLYGQGSKPGANVLTF
TRBJ1-4,-,TRBD1,TRBV2,TGTGCCAGCTCGCCTTCCGGGACAGGGAACAAAAAACTGTTTTTT,CASSPSGTGNKKLFF
TRBJ2-2,-,TRBD2,TRBV6-1,TGTGCCAGCAGTGAATTGGCCCTAGCGGGAGCTCGAACCGGGGAGCTGTTTTTT,CASSELALAGARTGELFF
TRBJ2-6,-,TRBD1,TRBV19,TGTGCCAGTAGTAACCGGGACAGGGATTATTTACGGGTCTCTGGGGCCAACGTCCTGACTTTC,CASSNRDRDYLRVSGANVLTF
TRBJ2-1,once,-,TRBV10-3,TGTGCCATCAGCGGGGGAGGCAATGAGCAGTTCTTC,CAISGGGNEQFF
TRBJ1-1,-,TRBD1,TRBV11-2,TGTGCCAGCAGCTTAGTGAACACAGGGGACACTGAAGCTTTCTTT,CASSLVNTGDTEAFF
TRBJ1-2,-,-,TRBV4-3,TGCGCCAGCAGCCCCCACGGTCATGGACTTTATAACTATGGCTACACCTTC,CASSPHGHGLYNYGYTF
TRBJ2-1,-,-,TRBV5-1,TGCGCCAGCAGCTTGTTTTGGGCGGGCTACAATGAGCAGTTCTTC,CASSLFWAGYNEQFF
TRBJ2-7,-,-,TRBV10-3,TGTGCCATCAGTGAGACCCTTTCGGGTGGGAGCGAGCAGTACTTC,CAISETLSGGSEQYF
TRBJ1-2,-,-,TRBV5-6,TGTGCCAGCAGCTTAACAGGAGTGCACTATGGCTACACCTTC,CASSLTGVHYGYTF
TRBJ1-2,-,-,TRBV19,TGTGCCAGTACCCGGGGGGGGGCTCGGAACTATGGCTACACCTTC,CASTRGGARNYGYTF
TRBJ2-5,-,TRBD2,TRBV10-2,TGCGCCAGCAGAGATCTAGCGGGAGGGCAAGAGACCCAGTACTTC,CASRDLAGGQETQYF
TRBJ1-2,once,-,TRBV11-2,TGTGCCAGCAGCTTAGCTAAGGCAGGGACACCGAACTATGGCTACACCTTC,CASSLAKAGTPNYGYTF
TRBJ2-7,-,-,TRBV11-2,TGTGCCAGCAGCTTGACCGCGGCAGGGGTATACGAGCAGTACTTC,CASSLTAAGVYEQYF
TRBJ2-7,-,-,TRBV6-6,TGTGCCAGCAGGCCCACAGTATACGAGCAGTACTTC,CASRPTVYEQYF
TRBJ1-4,-,-,TRBV7-6,TGTGCCAGCAGCTTAGGAGTGGCAACTAATGAAAAACTGTTTTTT,CASSLGVATNEKLFF
TRBJ2-5,-,-,TRBV11-3,TGTGCCAGCAGCTCCTTCGAGACCCAGTACTTC,CASSSFETQYF
TRBJ2-7,once,-,TRBV29-1,TGCAGCGTCGGTCCTAGGCAGGGCAACTACGAGCAGTACTTC,CSVGPRQGNYEQYF
TRBJ2-4,-,TRBD1,TRBV5-4,TGTGCCAGCAGCGAAACCCCCGGGACAGCGAAAAACATTCAGTACTTC,CASSETPGTAKNIQYF